This T cell receptor (beta chain) is drawn from a study of blood T cell repertoires in COVID-19. Here immunoSEQ multiplex PCR was the method, and the copy in TCRdb shows in-frame clones only, minus some. Of 200,000 to 250,000 clones detected, 86% appear once; the ten largest clones hold about 4.8%. This clone was detected once. Per the germline V gene, CDR1 is SEHNR and CDR2 is FQNEAQ (reference sequence). Trimming removed 0 bases from V and 8 bases from J, with 10 bases in between. The CDR3 is made up of 14 amino acids. This rearrangement joins TRBV7-9 to TRBJ1-4, with D possibly being TRBD1 (5 bases). The sample taken for sequencing was peripheral blood. The TCR comes from a man aged 45-60 years with acute or convalescent COVID-19. CDR3 sequence: CASSLAGAGEKLFF. The CDR3, as DNA: TGTGCCAGCAGCTTAGCAGGGGCGGGAGAAAAACTGTTTTTT.